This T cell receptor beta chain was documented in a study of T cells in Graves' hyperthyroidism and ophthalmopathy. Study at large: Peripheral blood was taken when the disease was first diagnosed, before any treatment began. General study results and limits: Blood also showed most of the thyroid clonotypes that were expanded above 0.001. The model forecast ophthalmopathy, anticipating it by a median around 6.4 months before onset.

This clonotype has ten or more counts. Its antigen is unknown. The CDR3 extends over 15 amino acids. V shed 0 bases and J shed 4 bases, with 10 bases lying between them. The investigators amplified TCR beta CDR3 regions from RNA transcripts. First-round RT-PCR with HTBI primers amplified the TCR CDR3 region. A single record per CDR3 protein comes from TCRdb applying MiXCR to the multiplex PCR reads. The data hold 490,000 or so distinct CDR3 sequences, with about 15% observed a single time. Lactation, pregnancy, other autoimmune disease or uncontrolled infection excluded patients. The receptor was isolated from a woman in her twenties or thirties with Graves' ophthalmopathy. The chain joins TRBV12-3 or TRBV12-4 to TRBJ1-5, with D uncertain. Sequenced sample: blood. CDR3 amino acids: CASSLALLRNQPQHF. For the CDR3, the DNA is TGTGCCAGCAGTTTAGCGCTTCTAAGGAATCAGCCCCAGCATTTT.